The present T cell receptor (beta chain) was sequenced within a study of T-cell memory formation after mild COVID-19. MiXCR, run by TCRdb on the 5' RACE reads, gives a single entry per CDR3 protein. The sample has some 200,000 distinct CDR3 sequences; more than 8% are singletons. Regarding this clonotype: Its specificity is not known.

Germline V gene data show CDR1 as SGHRS and CDR2 as YFSETQ. The trim removed 1 base at V and 1 base at J, leaving 1 base unmatched. This CDR3 has 15 residues. Study observations and caveats: Contracting CD4+ clones lay largely in CM and EM, with CD8+ ones residing in EMRA. Prior to infection, memory already included some responding clones, suggesting cross-reactive memory joined.

The sequencing sample was made of PBMCs or a T cell subset sorted from them (not recorded which). The rearrangement uses TRBV5-1 and TRBJ2-2; the match to TRBD2 covers 7 bases. This sequence originates from a man between 18 and 35 years old who had mild COVID-19 (a few samples of this study predate the infection). Cell type and time point are not known. Here the CDR3 reads CASSLTGGNTGELFF. The CDR3 DNA is TGCGCCAGCAGCTTGACGGGGGGGAACACCGGGGAGCTGTTTTTT.